Listed below are T cell receptor beta chains from one sample, sequenced in a study of cytomegalovirus exposure and HLA in healthy donors. Profiling relied on immunoSEQ multiplex PCR, and the TCRdb table lists in-frame clones only, not all of them. There are approximately 150,000 clones in the sample; approximately 80% occur only once, and around 2.5% lies in the top ten. The sequenced sample consisted of PBMCs. Every receptor here comes from a boy aged 2 to 10 in good health and CMV-seronegative. CDR3s include the opening cysteine and the closing phenylalanine or tryptophan. The order of the fields is CDR3 length, V gene, CDR3 protein.

cdr3_length: 16; v_call: TRBV7-9; cdr3_aa: CASSHDRALAKNIQYF
cdr3_length: 15; v_call: TRBV19; cdr3_aa: CASSGQRGAPDTQYF
cdr3_length: 13; v_call: TRBV7-6; cdr3_aa: CASSPESGRASFF
cdr3_length: 13; v_call: TRBV28; cdr3_aa: CASSPPDREKLFF
cdr3_length: 15; v_call: TRBV6-5; cdr3_aa: CASSYLGLLNEKLFF
cdr3_length: 15; v_call: TRBV27; cdr3_aa: CASSPYGTGSSEAFF
cdr3_length: 14; v_call: TRBV5-1; cdr3_aa: CASSLVPGNTEAFF
cdr3_length: 13; v_call: TRBV7-8; cdr3_aa: CASSWDTMETQYF
cdr3_length: 14; v_call: TRBV4-1; cdr3_aa: CASSPGQGRETQYF
cdr3_length: 21; v_call: TRBV5-1; cdr3_aa: CASSLVAYITPGQGASYEQYF
cdr3_length: 12; v_call: TRBV6-5; cdr3_aa: CASSARGMGYTF
cdr3_length: 15; v_call: TRBV6-1; cdr3_aa: CASSGGRGWTDTQYF
cdr3_length: 16; v_call: TRBV9; cdr3_aa: CASSVGTGVSGNTIYF
cdr3_length: 14; v_call: TRBV5-1; cdr3_aa: CASSPGQGPYEQYF
cdr3_length: 16; v_call: TRBV6-6; cdr3_aa: CASSITLVLRDSPLHF
cdr3_length: 14; v_call: TRBV4-1; cdr3_aa: CASSQGFLYNEQFF
cdr3_length: 12; v_call: TRBV28; cdr3_aa: CASSTRHRRYTF
cdr3_length: 12; v_call: TRBV7-9; cdr3_aa: CASSWGLDTQYF
cdr3_length: 15; v_call: TRBV7-9; cdr3_aa: CASSLPQGKGNEAFF
cdr3_length: 14; v_call: TRBV9; cdr3_aa: CASSRRGGLETQYF
cdr3_length: 15; v_call: TRBV5-6; cdr3_aa: CASSFTRTGANEQYF
cdr3_length: 16; v_call: TRBV5-1; cdr3_aa: CASSLLQSSYNSPLHF
cdr3_length: 16; v_call: TRBV2; cdr3_aa: CASDRTDQSSYNEQFF
cdr3_length: 17; v_call: TRBV11-1; cdr3_aa: CASRTGLAGGPHNEQFF
cdr3_length: 15; v_call: TRBV5-1; cdr3_aa: CASSLGVGDVDTQYF
cdr3_length: 13; v_call: TRBV29-1; cdr3_aa: CSVEENIFREQFF
cdr3_length: 15; v_call: TRBV19; cdr3_aa: CASSIPDRANYGYTF
cdr3_length: 15; v_call: TRBV6-1; cdr3_aa: CASSAGTGGSQPQHF
cdr3_length: 12; v_call: TRBV30; cdr3_aa: CACTPNSYGAFF
cdr3_length: 12; v_call: TRBV6-6; cdr3_aa: CASSYSTGGYTF
cdr3_length: 17; v_call: TRBV7-2; cdr3_aa: CASSFSHKTVAKNIQYF
cdr3_length: 15; v_call: TRBV6-1; cdr3_aa: CASSEGLADSYEQYF
cdr3_length: 14; v_call: TRBV5-1; cdr3_aa: CASRYEGVGYGYTF
cdr3_length: 14; v_call: TRBV5-1; cdr3_aa: CASSASGSLETQYF
cdr3_length: 15; v_call: TRBV7-8; cdr3_aa: CASSPLAGSFYEQYF
cdr3_length: 15; v_call: TRBV5-4; cdr3_aa: CASSLGQGYTGELFF
cdr3_length: 16; v_call: TRBV27; cdr3_aa: CASRDGQGAANYGYTF
cdr3_length: 15; v_call: TRBV19; cdr3_aa: CASSSLETSNQPQHF
cdr3_length: 16; v_call: TRBV6-1; cdr3_aa: CASSGGRGGAHYEQYF
cdr3_length: 13; v_call: TRBV30; cdr3_aa: CAWDGQGAYGYTF
cdr3_length: 14; v_call: TRBV7-2; cdr3_aa: CASSLVVGLSEQYF
cdr3_length: 13; v_call: TRBV12-5; cdr3_aa: CASGLTGRDIQYF
cdr3_length: 15; v_call: TRBV7-3; cdr3_aa: CASSLGDRDADIQYF
cdr3_length: 14; v_call: TRBV5-6; cdr3_aa: CASSITGTSYEQYF
cdr3_length: 13; v_call: TRBV7-6; cdr3_aa: CASSLGQNSPLHF
cdr3_length: 13; v_call: TRBV27; cdr3_aa: CASSYQGVGEQYF
cdr3_length: 16; v_call: TRBV7-8; cdr3_aa: CASSPSSGGRRETQYF
cdr3_length: 14; v_call: TRBV5-4; cdr3_aa: CASSLGLAPDTQYF
cdr3_length: 14; v_call: TRBV7-9; cdr3_aa: CASSLAGSDQPQHF
cdr3_length: 15; v_call: TRBV21-1; cdr3_aa: CASSSVTVRNYGYTF